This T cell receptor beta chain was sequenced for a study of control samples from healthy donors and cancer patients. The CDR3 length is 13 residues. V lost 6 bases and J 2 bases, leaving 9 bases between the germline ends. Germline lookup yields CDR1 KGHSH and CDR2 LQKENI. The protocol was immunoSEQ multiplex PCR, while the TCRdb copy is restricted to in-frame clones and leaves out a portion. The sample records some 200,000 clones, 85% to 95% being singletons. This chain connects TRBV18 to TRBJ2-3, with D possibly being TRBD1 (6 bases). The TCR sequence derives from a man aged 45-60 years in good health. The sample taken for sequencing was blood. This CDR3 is CASSWTVTDTQYF. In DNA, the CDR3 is TGTGCCAGCTCCTGGACAGTCACAGATACGCAGTATTTT.